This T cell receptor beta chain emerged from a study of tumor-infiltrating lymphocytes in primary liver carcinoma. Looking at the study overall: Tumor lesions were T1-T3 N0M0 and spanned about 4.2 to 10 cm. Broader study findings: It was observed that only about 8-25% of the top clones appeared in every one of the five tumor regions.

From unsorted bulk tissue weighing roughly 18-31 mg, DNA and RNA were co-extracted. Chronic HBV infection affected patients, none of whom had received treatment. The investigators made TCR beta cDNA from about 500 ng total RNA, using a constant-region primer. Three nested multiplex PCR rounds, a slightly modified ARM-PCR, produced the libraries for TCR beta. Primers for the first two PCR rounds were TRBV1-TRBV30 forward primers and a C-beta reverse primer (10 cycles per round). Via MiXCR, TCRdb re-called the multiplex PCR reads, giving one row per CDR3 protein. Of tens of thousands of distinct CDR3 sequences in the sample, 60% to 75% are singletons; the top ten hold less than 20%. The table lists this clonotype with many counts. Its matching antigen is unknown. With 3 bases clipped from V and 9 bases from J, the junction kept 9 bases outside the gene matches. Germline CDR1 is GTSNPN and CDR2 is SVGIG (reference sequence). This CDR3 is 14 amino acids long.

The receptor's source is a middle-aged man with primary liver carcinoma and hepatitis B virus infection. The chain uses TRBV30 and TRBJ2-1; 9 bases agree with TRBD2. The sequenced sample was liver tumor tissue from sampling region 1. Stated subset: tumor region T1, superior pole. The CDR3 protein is CAWRRAGGSGEQFF. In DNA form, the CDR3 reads TGTGCCTGGAGACGGGCGGGAGGGTCCGGTGAGCAGTTCTTC.